What follows is one TCR beta chain and its context. This clonotype has only a few counts. The antigen it recognizes is unknown. No base qualities exist here, and no much larger clone lies one base off it. This record belongs to a study of CD8 T cells in ankylosing spondylitis (dated by TCRdb to 2016 to 2017). For context, the study as a whole: To find TCR variants linked to disease, the study profiled T cell receptor beta repertoires in ankylosing spondylitis patients and healthy donors. The full study cohort was made up of approximately 24 ankylosing spondylitis patients and over 90 healthy donors. Peripheral blood was sampled, and synovial fluid was additionally collected from ankylosing spondylitis patients. On the study overall, not on this receptor specifically: A TCR beta motif of 7 or 8 highly homologous amino acid variants appeared characteristic of blood from ankylosing spondylitis patients. The disease-linked clones were reported to be significantly enriched in matched synovial fluid samples from ankylosing spondylitis patients. The disease-linked clones had a CD8+ phenotype and were found at relatively low frequencies in peripheral blood. Some of the motif variants had been reported before in the synovial fluid and blood of reactive arthritis patients, a finding that suggests common disease-initiation mechanisms.

Trimming costs V 2 bases and J 3 bases, and their ends lie 6 bases apart. The germline V gene specifies MGHRA as CDR1 and YSYEKL as CDR2. The CDR3, from cysteine to phenylalanine, totals 13 residues. This entry keeps only the CDR3 DNA: 39 bases, framed from base 1. The sample was run on an Illumina HiSeq 2500. Quantitative 5'-RACE with molecular barcodes was the method used to prepare the TCR beta libraries. In the source study's methods: To identify disease-linked TCR variants, a new computational method was used, one built on a probabilistic model of VDJ rearrangement. The public sequencing data were trimmed at Q25 with fastp and processed into clonotypes with MiXCR by TCRdb, which kept only in-frame beta chains. Entries that share a CDR3 protein sequence are merged under the most common genes and DNA. The V and J calls, along with clone size, are taken from TCRdb and not from the paper's own processing. Present in this sample are around 430,000 distinct CDR3 sequences, over 15% of which were seen just once. The ten largest clones represent under 1.2% of the sample.

Rearrangement joined TRBV4-1 to TRBJ2-3; the D region possibly corresponds to TRBD2 (6 bases align). The TCR was taken from a male donor with ankylosing spondylitis. What was sequenced was blood, either unsorted or a sorted T cell fraction (not recorded which). In nucleotide form, the sequence is TGCGCCAGCAGCCAACGGGAGACAGATACGCAGTATTTT. Its translation reads: CASSQRETDTQYF.